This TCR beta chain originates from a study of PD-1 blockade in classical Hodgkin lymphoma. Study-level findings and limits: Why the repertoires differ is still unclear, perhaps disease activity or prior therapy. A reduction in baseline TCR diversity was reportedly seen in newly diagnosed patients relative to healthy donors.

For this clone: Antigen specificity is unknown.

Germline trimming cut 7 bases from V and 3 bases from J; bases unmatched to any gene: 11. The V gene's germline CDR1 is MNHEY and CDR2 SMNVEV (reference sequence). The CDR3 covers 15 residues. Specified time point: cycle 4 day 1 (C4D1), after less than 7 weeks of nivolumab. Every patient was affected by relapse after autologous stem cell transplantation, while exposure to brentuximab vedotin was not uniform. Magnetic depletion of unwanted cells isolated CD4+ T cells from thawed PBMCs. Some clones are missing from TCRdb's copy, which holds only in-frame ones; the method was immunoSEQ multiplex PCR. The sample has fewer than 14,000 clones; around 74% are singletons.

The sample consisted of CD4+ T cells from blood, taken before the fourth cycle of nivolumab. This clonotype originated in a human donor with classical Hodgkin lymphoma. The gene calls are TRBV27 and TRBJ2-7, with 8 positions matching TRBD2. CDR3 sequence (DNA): TGTGCCAGCACCTCACAGCGGGAGTGGAACTACGAGCAGTACTTC. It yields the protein CASTSQREWNYEQYF.